A selection of T cell receptor beta chains follows, all from one sample in a study of cytomegalovirus exposure and HLA in healthy donors. TCRdb's table, derived via immunoSEQ multiplex PCR, lists solely in-frame clones and lacks some. The data contain over 250,000 clones, 87% of them singletons. The material sequenced was PBMCs. The origin of the receptors is a woman aged 30 to 39 in good health and CMV-seropositive. Both conserved end residues are part of each CDR3. A D gene is named only where the DNA matches it firmly. Expanded clones are given a class, and other clones once, few, many or no size at all.

V	J	D	size	DNA	CDR3
TRBV5-4	TRBJ1-2	NA	few	TGTGCCAGCAGCTTGGGACAGGCTAACTATGGCTACACCTTC	CASSLGQANYGYTF
TRBV19	TRBJ2-7	TRBD2	once	TGTGCCAGTAGTACGTTAGCGGGAGGGGCGAACGAGCAGTACTTC	CASSTLAGGANEQYF
TRBV29-1	TRBJ2-1	NA	NA	TGCAGCGTCAATAGGGGAACAGGCAATGAGCAGTTCTTC	CSVNRGTGNEQFF
TRBV27	TRBJ2-4	NA	NA	TGTGCCAGCAGTTTATCGGGCGGAGGTGTTGGTCAAAACATTCAGTACTTC	CASSLSGGGVGQNIQYF
TRBV7-9	TRBJ2-5	NA	NA	TGTGCCAGCAGCTTTTCCGGGGGGCAGGAGACCCAGTACTTC	CASSFSGGQETQYF
TRBV15	TRBJ2-7	NA	few	TGTGCCACCAGCAGAGTCTTGTCAGGGTCTTACGAGCAGTACTTC	CATSRVLSGSYEQYF
TRBV6-1	TRBJ2-7	TRBD1	NA	TGTGCCAGCAGGCAGTTGACAGGGATCTCCTACGAGCAGTACTTC	CASRQLTGISYEQYF
TRBV15	TRBJ1-2	NA	NA	TGTGCCACCAGCAGCTCTATATTGAGCTACACCTTC	CATSSSILSYTF
TRBV5-1	TRBJ1-1	NA	NA	TGCGCCAGCAGCTTGCTGAACACTGAAGCTTTCTTT	CASSLLNTEAFF
TRBV27	TRBJ1-5	NA	NA	TGTGCCAGCAGCGCGGGGCCCAATCAGCCCCAGCATTTT	CASSAGPNQPQHF
TRBV11-2	TRBJ2-7	NA	few	TGTGCCAGCAGCCTATCGACAGGTTCTTCCTACGAGCAGTACTTC	CASSLSTGSSYEQYF
TRBV25-1	TRBJ2-7	NA	NA	TGTGCCAGCAGCCGGGAAAGGGACACGACAGATGCTTTCTACGAGCAGTACTTC	CASSRERDTTDAFYEQYF
TRBV5-4	TRBJ1-1	NA	once	TGTGCCAGCAGCTTGGTGGGCAGATTGAACACTGAAGCTTTCTTT	CASSLVGRLNTEAFF
TRBV5-1	TRBJ2-7	NA	NA	TGCGCCAGCAGCTTGGGATCCCCCGGGGAGCAGTACTTC	CASSLGSPGEQYF
TRBV2	TRBJ1-3	TRBD1	NA	TGTGCCAGCAGTGAAAGGGCAGGGGGATCGTTCGGAAACACCATATATTTT	CASSERAGGSFGNTIYF
TRBV29-1	TRBJ1-1	TRBD1	NA	TGCAGCGAACGACAGGGCGGGGACACTGAAGCTTTCTTT	CSERQGGDTEAFF
TRBV10-1	TRBJ1-5	NA	NA	TGCGCCACCCACTTTGAGAGCAATCAGCCCCAGCATTTT	CATHFESNQPQHF
TRBV27	TRBJ2-1	TRBD2	NA	TGTGCCAGCAGTGGCCGGGACTATTACAATGAGCAGTTCTTC	CASSGRDYYNEQFF
TRBV13	TRBJ2-7	TRBD2	NA	TGTGCCAGCAGCCCCCCGGGTAGCGGGGTTTTTGGTGAGCAGTACTTC	CASSPPGSGVFGEQYF
TRBV6-1	TRBJ1-5	NA	NA	TGTGCCAGCATCCCAGGGTGGAACAATCAGCCCCAGCATTTT	CASIPGWNNQPQHF
TRBV6-5	TRBJ1-2	TRBD1	NA	TGTGCCAGCAGTTACTCGAGGACAGGGGGCGGGTATGGCTACACCTTC	CASSYSRTGGGYGYTF
TRBV2	TRBJ1-3	NA	NA	TGTGCCAGCAGTGAAAGGCAGGGGATGGGAAACACCATATATTTT	CASSERQGMGNTIYF
TRBV6-6	TRBJ2-7	TRBD1	NA	TGTGCCAGCAGTCGTCCCGGGACAGGGAGCTACGAGCAGTACTTC	CASSRPGTGSYEQYF
TRBV6-1	TRBJ1-1	NA	NA	TGTGCCAGCAGTGAAGAAGTAGGGTCCCTGAAGTTGGCTTTCTTT	CASSEEVGSLKLAFF
TRBV2	TRBJ1-6	NA	NA	TGTGCCAGCAGTGAAGGTGGTCGGGGGATCAAGTCACCCCTCCACTTT	CASSEGGRGIKSPLHF
TRBV18	TRBJ2-7	NA	NA	TGTGCCAGCTCACCAATGGACGAGCAGTACTTC	CASSPMDEQYF